The clone carrying this T cell receptor beta chain has a handful of counts. The target antigen is unknown. The data belong to a study of blood T cells in healthy people across ages. Germline loops: CDR1 SEHNR, CDR2 FQNEAQ (reference sequence). V was pared by 3 bases and J by 0 bases, with 14 bases between. The CDR3 length is 16 residues. Together with a sample-barcoded 5' primer, a J-beta primer mix was included in a second PCR lasting about 6 to 11 cycles. Every molecule of cDNA carried a tag from a template-switch adaptor with 12 random nucleotides. Each CDR3 protein is one row after TCRdb ran MiXCR on the 5' RACE reads. The repertoire includes 800,000 to 950,000 distinct CDR3 sequences, approximately 32% of them detected once, and about 10% sits in the top ten. Study results and caveats: PBMCs were not sorted, which prevented a conclusive comparison of naive versus antigen-experienced cells. A roughly linear age-dependent decrease characterized TCR beta diversity per million T cells.

This same sample was also taken into another study, of T cells of mothers and their children. From that second work: RNA extracted was entirely used for cDNA synthesis, 1.5 ug per 15 ul.

Input material: blood. This rearrangement joins TRBV7-9 to TRBJ1-2; D possibly corresponds to TRBD1 (6 bases). The TCR comes from a woman aged 40-49 years in good health. The CDR3 sequence is CASSFDLTGSNYGYTF. The CDR3 nucleotides read TGTGCCAGCAGCTTCGACCTGACAGGCTCTAACTATGGCTACACCTTC.